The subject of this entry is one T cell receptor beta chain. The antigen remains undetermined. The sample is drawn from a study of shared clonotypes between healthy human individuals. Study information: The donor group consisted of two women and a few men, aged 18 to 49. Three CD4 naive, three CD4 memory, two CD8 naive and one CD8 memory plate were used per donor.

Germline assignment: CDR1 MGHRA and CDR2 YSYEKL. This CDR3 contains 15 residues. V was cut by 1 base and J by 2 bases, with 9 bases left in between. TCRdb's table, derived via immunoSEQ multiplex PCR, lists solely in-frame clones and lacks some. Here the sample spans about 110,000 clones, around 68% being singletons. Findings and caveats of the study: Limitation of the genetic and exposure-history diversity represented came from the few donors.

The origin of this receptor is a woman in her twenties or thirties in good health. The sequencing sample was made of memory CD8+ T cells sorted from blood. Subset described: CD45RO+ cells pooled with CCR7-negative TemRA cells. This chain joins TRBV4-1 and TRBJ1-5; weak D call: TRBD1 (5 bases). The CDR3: CASSQGGGGNQPQHF. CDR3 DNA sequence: TGCGCCAGCAGCCAAGGGGGCGGAGGCAATCAGCCCCAGCATTTT.